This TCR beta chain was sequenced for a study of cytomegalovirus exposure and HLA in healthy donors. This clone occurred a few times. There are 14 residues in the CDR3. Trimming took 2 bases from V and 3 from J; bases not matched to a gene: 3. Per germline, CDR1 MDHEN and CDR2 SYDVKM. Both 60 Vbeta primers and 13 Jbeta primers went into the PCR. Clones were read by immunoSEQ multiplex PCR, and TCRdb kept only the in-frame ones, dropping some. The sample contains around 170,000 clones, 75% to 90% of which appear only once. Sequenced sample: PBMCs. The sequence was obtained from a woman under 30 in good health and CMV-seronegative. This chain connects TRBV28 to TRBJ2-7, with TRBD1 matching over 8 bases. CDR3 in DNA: TGTGCCAGCAGTTTACGAGGGACAGGCTACGAGCAGTACTTC. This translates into CASSLRGTGYEQYF.